A single TCR beta chain is shown here with its context. Fresh-frozen tumor tissue and more than two years of survival data were available for all. PBMC sampling occurred before vaccination, two weeks after the third dose, and at progression. Data came from immunoSEQ multiplex PCR; TCRdb stores just in-frame clones and leaves some out. The data hold approximately 36,000 clones, with approximately 84% observed a single time. The source of the sample is a study of glioma-infiltrating T cells after dendritic cell vaccination. For the study at large: Between the early 2000s and the early 2010s, patients got autologous tumor lysate-pulsed dendritic cell vaccines. Monocyte-derived dendritic cells, cultured 6 to 7 days with IL-4 and GM-CSF, were pulsed with autologous tumor lysate.

Trimming cost V 11 bases and J 4 bases; bases outside gene matches: 18. Germline CDR1 SNHLY, CDR2 FYNNEI. The CDR3 is 16 residues long. This material consisted of blood, taken before dendritic cell vaccination. This clonotype originated in a human donor with glioblastoma. The rearrangement joins TRBV2 to TRBJ1-2, with 8 positions matching TRBD1. The CDR3 coding sequence is TGTGCCGTAACTTCGTTGGACAGGGCATTGGCCTATGGCTACACCTTC. The encoded protein is CAVTSLDRALAYGYTF.